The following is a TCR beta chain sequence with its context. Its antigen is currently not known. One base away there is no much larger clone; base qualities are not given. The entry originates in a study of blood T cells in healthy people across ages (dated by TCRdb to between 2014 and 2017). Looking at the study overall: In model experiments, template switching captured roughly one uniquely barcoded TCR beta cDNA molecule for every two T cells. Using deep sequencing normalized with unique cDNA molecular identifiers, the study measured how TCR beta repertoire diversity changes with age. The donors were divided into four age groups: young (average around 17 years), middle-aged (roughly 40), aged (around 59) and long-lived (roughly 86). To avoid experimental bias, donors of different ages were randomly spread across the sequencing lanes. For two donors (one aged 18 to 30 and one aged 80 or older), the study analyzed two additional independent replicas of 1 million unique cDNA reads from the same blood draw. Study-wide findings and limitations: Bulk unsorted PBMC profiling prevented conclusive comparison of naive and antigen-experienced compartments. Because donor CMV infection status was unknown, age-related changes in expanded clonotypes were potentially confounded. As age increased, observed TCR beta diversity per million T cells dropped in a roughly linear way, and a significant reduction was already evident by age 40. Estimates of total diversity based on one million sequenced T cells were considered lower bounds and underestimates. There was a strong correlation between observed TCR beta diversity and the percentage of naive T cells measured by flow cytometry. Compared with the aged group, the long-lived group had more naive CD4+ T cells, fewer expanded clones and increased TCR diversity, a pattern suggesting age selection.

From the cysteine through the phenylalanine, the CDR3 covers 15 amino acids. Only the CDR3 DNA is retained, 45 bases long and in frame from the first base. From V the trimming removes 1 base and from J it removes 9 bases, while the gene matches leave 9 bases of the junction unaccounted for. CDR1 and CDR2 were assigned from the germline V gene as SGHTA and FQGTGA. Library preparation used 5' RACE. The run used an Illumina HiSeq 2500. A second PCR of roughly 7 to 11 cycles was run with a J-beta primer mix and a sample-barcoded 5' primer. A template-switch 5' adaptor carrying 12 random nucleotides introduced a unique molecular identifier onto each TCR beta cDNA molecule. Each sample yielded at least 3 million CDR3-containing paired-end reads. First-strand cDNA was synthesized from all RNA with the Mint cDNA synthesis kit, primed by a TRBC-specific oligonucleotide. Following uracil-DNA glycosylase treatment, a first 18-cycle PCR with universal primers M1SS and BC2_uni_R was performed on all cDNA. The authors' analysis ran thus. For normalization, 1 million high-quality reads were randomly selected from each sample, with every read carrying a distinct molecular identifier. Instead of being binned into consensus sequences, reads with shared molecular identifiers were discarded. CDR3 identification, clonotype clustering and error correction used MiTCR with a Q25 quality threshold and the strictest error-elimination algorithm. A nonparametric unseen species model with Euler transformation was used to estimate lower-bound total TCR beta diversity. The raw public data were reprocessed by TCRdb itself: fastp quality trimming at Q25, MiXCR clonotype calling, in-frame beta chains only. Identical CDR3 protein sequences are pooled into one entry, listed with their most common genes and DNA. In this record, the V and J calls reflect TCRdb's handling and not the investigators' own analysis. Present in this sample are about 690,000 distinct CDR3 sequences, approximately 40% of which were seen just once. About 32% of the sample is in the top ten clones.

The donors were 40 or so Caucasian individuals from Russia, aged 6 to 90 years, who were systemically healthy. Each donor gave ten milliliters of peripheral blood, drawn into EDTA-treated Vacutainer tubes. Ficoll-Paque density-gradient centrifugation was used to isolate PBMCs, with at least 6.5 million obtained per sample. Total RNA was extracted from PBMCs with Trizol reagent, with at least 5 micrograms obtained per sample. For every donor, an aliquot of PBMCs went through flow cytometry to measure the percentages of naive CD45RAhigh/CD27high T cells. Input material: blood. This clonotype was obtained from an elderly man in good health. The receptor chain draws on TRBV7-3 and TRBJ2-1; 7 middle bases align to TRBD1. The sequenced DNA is TGTGCCAGCAGCTTAAACGGCAGGGGGATCGGTGAGCAGTTCTTC. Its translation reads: CASSLNGRGIGEQFF. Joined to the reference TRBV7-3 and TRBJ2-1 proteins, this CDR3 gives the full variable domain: GAGVSQTPSNKVTEKGKYVELRCDPISGHTALYWYRQSLGQGPEFLIYFQGTGAADDSGLPNDRFFAVRPEGSVSTLKIQRTERGDSAVYLCASSLNGRGIGEQFFGPGTRLTVL.